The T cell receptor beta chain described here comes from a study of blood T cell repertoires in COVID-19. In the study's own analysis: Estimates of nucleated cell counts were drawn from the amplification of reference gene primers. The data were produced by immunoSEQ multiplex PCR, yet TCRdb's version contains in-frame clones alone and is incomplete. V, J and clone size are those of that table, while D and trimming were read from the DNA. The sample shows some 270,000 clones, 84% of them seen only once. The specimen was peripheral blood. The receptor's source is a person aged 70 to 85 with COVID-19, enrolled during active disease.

CDR3 region: CASSDDRESSYEQYF. The CDR3 DNA sequence: TGTGCCAGCAGCGACGACAGGGAGTCCTCCTACGAGCAGTACTTC. This sequence joins TRBV28 and TRBJ2-7; 7 bases match TRBD1. The V gene end was trimmed by 6 bases and the J gene end by 0 bases; junction bases not matched to a gene: 8. Per the germline V gene, CDR1 is MDHEN and CDR2 is SYDVKM. This CDR3 contains 15 residues.